The present T cell receptor (beta chain) was sequenced within a study of shared clonotypes between healthy human individuals. Study-wide results and limits: An effect of sequencing depth on clonotype sharing among donors was expected.

This clone was seen only once. As yet, its antigen is unknown. At one of its ends the junction is not consistent with the germline gene, which may arise from a read error. As handled by the study authors: From ImmunoSEQ came sequences covering only the junction and carrying no quality scores, so filtering differed. Assay used: immunoSEQ multiplex PCR; TCRdb lists only in-frame clones, some missing. The DNA gave D and trimming, while V, J and clone size come from that table. The data show about 530,000 clones, approximately 79% seen once. The CDR3 totals 13 residues. Germline V CDR1 and CDR2: SGHNT, YENEEA.

The chain has TRBV11-3 and TRBJ2-7; the D is unclear. The TCR sequence derives from a woman aged 40 to 55 in good health. Some clones in this sample may be carry-over from other donors' samples. The sequenced material came from PBMCs. The CDR3 DNA is TGTGCCGGCAGCACCGGTAGGTTCGGTCAGCAGTACTTC. This gives the protein CAGSTGRFGQQYF.